One and the same sample provided the 24 T cell receptor beta chains below, sequenced in a study of blood T cell repertoires in COVID-19. Generated by immunoSEQ multiplex PCR, the TCRdb table keeps only in-frame clones and is missing some. The repertoire holds 210,000 or so clones, with roughly four fifths as singletons. Sequenced material: peripheral blood. The receptor set was obtained from an elderly woman with COVID-19, enrolled during active disease.

The rearrangement links TRBV7-8 to TRBJ2-1; D might be TRBD2 (5 bases). The CDR3 spans 15 residues. Per the germline V gene, CDR1 is SGHVS and CDR2 is FQNEAQ. V shed 5 bases and J shed 8 bases, with 19 bases lying between them. The CDR3 DNA sequence: TGTGCCAGCAGCACGAGGGCCCTAGTTCTTGATGAGCAGTTCTTC. Translating gives CASSTRALVLDEQFF.

This chain uses TRBV13 with TRBJ1-1; D unclear. CDR1 and CDR2 (germline): PRHDT, FYEKMQ (reference sequence). V lost 5 bases to trimming and J lost 4 bases, with 8 bases between them. The CDR3 is 12 residues long. CDR3 DNA: TGTGCCAGCAGCCCTAGGAGCACTGAAGCTTTCTTT. Translated: CASSPRSTEAFF.

CDR3 residues: CASSLVGPRGYTF. CDR3 DNA: TGTGCCAGCAGCTTAGTGGGGCCGCGGGGCTACACCTTC. The rearrangement uses TRBV7-8 and TRBJ1-2, with D tentatively TRBD1 (5 bases). In germline, CDR1 is SGHVS, CDR2 FQNEAQ. Trimming shortened V by 1 base and J by 8 bases, and 11 bases separated the two germline ends. The length of the CDR3 is 13 residues. Using reference TRBV7-8 and TRBJ1-2 for the parts outside the CDR3, the full variable domain is GAGVSQSPRYKVAKRGQDVALRCDPISGHVSLFWYQQALGQGPEFLTYFQNEAQLDKSGLPSDRFFAERPEGSVSTLKIQRTQQEDSAVYLCASSLVGPRGYTFGSGTRLTVV.

The rearrangement joins TRBV2 to TRBJ2-7; TRBD1 matches 7 bases. The CDR3 is 14 residues long. Unmatched junction bases numbered 5, after V lost 4 bases and J lost 2 bases. Germline assignment: CDR1 SNHLY and CDR2 FYNNEI. The DNA of the CDR3 is TGTGCCAGCAGTGTAGACAGGGCGACCTACGAGCAGTACTTC. This translates into CASSVDRATYEQYF. The full variable domain, its missing parts supplied by reference TRBV2 and TRBJ2-7, is EPEVTQTPSHQVTQMGQEVILRCVPISNHLYFYWYRQILGQKVEFLVSFYNNEISEKSEIFDDQFSVERPDGSNFTLKIRSTKLEDSAMYFCASSVDRATYEQYFGPGTRLTVT.

This sequence joins TRBV3-1 (or the pseudogene TRBV3-2) and TRBJ2-3; weak D call: TRBD2 (6 bases). The CDR3 runs 16 residues. Deletions cut 7 bases from V and 1 base from J, with 18 bases between. The germline CDR1 and CDR2 sequences are LGHDT and YNNKEL (reference sequence). CDR3 nucleotide sequence: TGTGCCAGCACGCAGCGGGCCGGGTTTCGCACAGATACGCAGTATTTT. Amino acid sequence: CASTQRAGFRTDTQYF.

The chain carries TRBV6-6 and TRBJ1-2; 10 bases align to TRBD1. CDR1 is MNHNY, CDR2 SVGAGI, per germline (reference sequence). CDR3 length: 12 residues. V lost 8 bases and J lost 6; bases outside the gene matches: 3. The CDR3 spells CASQTGGDGYTF. CDR3 in DNA: TGTGCCAGCCAGACAGGGGGCGATGGCTACACCTTC.

The J gene is TRBJ2-7, the V gene TRBV5-4, with 11 bases matching TRBD2. V lost 0 bases and J lost 0; bases outside the gene matches: 5. The CDR3 extends over 17 amino acids. Per germline, CDR1 SGHNT and CDR2 YYREEE (reference sequence). CDR3 in amino acids: CASSLDATSGASYEQYF. The CDR3 DNA is TGTGCCAGCAGCTTGGATGCGACTAGCGGGGCCTCCTACGAGCAGTACTTC.

The genes are TRBV6-5 and TRBJ1-1; the D is unclear. Germline CDR1 reads MNHEY; CDR2 reads SVGAGI. V was clipped by 6 bases and J by 2 bases, with 10 bases between them. The CDR3 loop spans 13 amino acids. CDR3: CASSPPFNTEAFF. The CDR3 DNA follows: TGTGCCAGCAGCCCCCCTTTTAACACTGAAGCTTTCTTT.

With respect to this clone: The CDR3 ends on some other residue instead of the conserved phenylalanine or tryptophan, so this is likely a read error. The DNA is omitted, as the CDR3 cannot be located on it reliably, and the CDR3 follows TCRdb's listing. The chain carries TRBV6-7 and TRBJ2-7; TRBD2, as called in the table, went unchecked against the DNA. TRBV6-7 is annotated as an ORF whose role is uncertain. The CDR3 spans 9 residues, counting both ends. CDR3 sequence: CASSFPRVS.

The rearrangement joins TRBV27 to TRBJ1-1; maybe TRBD1 (5 bases). Trimming left V 2 bases short and J 4 bases short, with 17 bases between. Germline loops: CDR1 MNHEY, CDR2 SMNVEV (reference sequence). CDR3 length equals 16 residues. The CDR3 DNA reads as TGTGCCAGCAGTTTAAGGGGAGGAATACTGGGCACTGAAGCTTTCTTT. The encoded protein is CASSLRGGILGTEAFF.

The gene calls are TRBV20-1 and TRBJ2-1, with D possibly matching TRBD2 (5 bases). Trimming shortened V by 4 bases and J by 9 bases, and 7 bases separated the two germline ends. From germline, CDR1 is DFQATT and CDR2 SNEGSKA (reference sequence). This CDR3 spans 10 amino acids. The CDR3 bases are TGCAGTGCTACCCGGGGTGAGCAGTTCTTC. Translation gives CSATRGEQFF.

This chain joins TRBV10-1 and TRBJ2-7, with D possibly matching TRBD1 (5 bases). With 4 bases removed from V and 5 bases from J, the gap between germline ends came to 6 bases. CDR3 length equals 11 residues. CDR1 is WNHNN and CDR2 is SYGVQD in the germline V gene (reference sequence). The CDR3 loop is CASSVGDEQYF. The CDR3 DNA follows: TGCGCCAGCAGTGTAGGGGACGAGCAGTACTTC.

The V call is TRBV3-1 (or the pseudogene TRBV3-2), the J call TRBJ2-7; D might be TRBD1 (6 bases). The CDR3 runs to 14 residues. Trimming pared 4 bases from V and 0 bases from J, leaving 10 bases between. The germline V gene encodes CDR1 LGHDT and CDR2 YNNKEL (reference sequence). The CDR3 is CASSRRTDSYEQYF. DNA for the CDR3: TGTGCCAGCAGCCGCAGGACAGACTCCTACGAGCAGTACTTC.

V is TRBV14 and J is TRBJ1-4; TRBD1 might be the D (6 bases). There are 15 residues in the CDR3. Germline V gene sequence: CDR1 SGHDN, CDR2 FVKESK. The V gene lost 4 bases and the J gene lost 6 bases, with 15 bases spanning the gap. Here the CDR3 DNA reads TGTGCCAGCAGCCGAACGGGACACAGTGATGAAAAACTGTTTTTT. Its translation: CASSRTGHSDEKLFF.

The J gene is TRBJ1-5, the V gene TRBV3-1 (or the pseudogene TRBV3-2), with 11 bases fitting TRBD1. In germline, CDR1 is LGHDT, CDR2 YNNKEL (reference sequence). Trimming cost V 5 bases and J 3 bases; bases outside gene matches: 15. This CDR3 is built from 19 residues. DNA for the CDR3: TGTGCCAGCAGCTCAAGCGGACAGGGGGCCAGCTTTACCAATCAGCCCCAGCATTTT. This gives the protein CASSSSGQGASFTNQPQHF.

V and J are TRBV5-5 and TRBJ1-3, with D perhaps TRBD1 (6 bases). The CDR3 covers 17 residues. V was cut by 2 bases and J by 2 bases, with 17 bases left in between. Germline V lookup: CDR1 SGHKS, CDR2 YYEKEE (reference sequence). The CDR3: CASSFEGTFTPGNTIYF. The DNA for the CDR3 is TGTGCCAGCAGCTTCGAGGGGACATTCACCCCTGGAAACACCATATATTTT.

V is TRBV5-1 and J is TRBJ2-1, with TRBD1 matching over 9 bases. The CDR3 is made up of 14 amino acids. V lost 0 bases and J lost 9; bases outside the gene matches: 4. In germline, CDR1 is SGHRS, CDR2 YFSETQ. This CDR3 is CASSLEQGASEQFF. The CDR3 region has the DNA TGCGCCAGCAGCTTGGAACAGGGGGCGAGTGAGCAGTTCTTC.

V is TRBV27 and J is TRBJ2-5; tentatively, D is TRBD2 (6 bases). The CDR3 is 16 amino acids. Trimming shortened V by 2 bases and J by 1 base, and 14 bases separated the two germline ends. Germline values: CDR1 MNHEY, CDR2 SMNVEV (reference sequence). The CDR3 DNA reads TGTGCCAGCAGTTTAGTTACTAGCAGACTCCAAGAGACCCAGTACTTC. Protein: CASSLVTSRLQETQYF.

Here the CDR3 DNA reads TGTGCCAGTAGTATCGGGGTGTGGGGGGACACTGAAGCTTTCTTT. Amino acids: CASSIGVWGDTEAFF. This sequence joins TRBV19 and TRBJ1-1; possible D gene TRBD1, 5 bases. V dropped 3 bases and J dropped 3 bases, with 14 bases sitting between them. CDR1 and CDR2 from the germline V gene are LNHDA and SQIVND (reference sequence). This CDR3 is 15 amino acids long.

This clone was seen a single time. J is TRBJ1-2 and V is TRBV6-5; D call uncertain. The CDR3 totals 15 residues. Trimming took off 7 bases at V and 4 bases at J, with 19 bases between the two ends. Germline assignment: CDR1 MNHEY and CDR2 SVGAGI. DNA of the CDR3: TGTGCCAGCAACAGAAGTTGGAGGGAGGGCTATGGCTACACCTTC. It translates to CASNRSWREGYGYTF.

The rearrangement joins TRBV25-1 to TRBJ1-2; D may be TRBD1 (6 bases). The CDR3 totals 13 residues. Germline values: CDR1 MGHDK, CDR2 SYGVNS. V lost 6 bases to trimming and J lost 6 bases, with 14 bases between them. The CDR3 bases are TGTGCCAGCAGGGAAACAGGGAGTCATGGCTACACCTTC. This encodes CASRETGSHGYTF.

This clone showed up just once. The chain employs TRBV5-1 and TRBJ1-2, with 9 bases matching TRBD1. V lost 6 bases and J lost 3; bases outside the gene matches: 12. The germline CDR1 and CDR2 sequences are SGHRS and YFSETQ. The CDR3 runs 16 residues. The CDR3, as DNA: TGCGCCAGCACCTGGGGGGACAGGGACGTAGACTATGGCTACACCTTC. It yields the protein CASTWGDRDVDYGYTF.

The chain joins TRBV10-3 to TRBJ2-7; TRBD1 aligns across 8 bases. This CDR3 spans 13 amino acids. V trimming: 4 bases; J trimming: 6 bases; junction bases outside the gene matches: 5. Germline lookup yields CDR1 ENHRY and CDR2 SYGVKD. Here the CDR3 reads CAISANTGGEQYF. The CDR3 DNA follows: TGTGCCATCAGTGCGAACACAGGGGGCGAGCAGTACTTC.

The chain has TRBV29-1 and TRBJ1-1, with a tentative D call TRBD1 (6 bases). Germline values: CDR1 SQVTM, CDR2 ANQGSEA. V shed 7 bases and J shed 13 bases, with 16 bases lying between them. This CDR3 is 10 amino acids long. In DNA, the CDR3 is TGCAGCGCTAACCAGGGGATCGATTTCTTT. The encoded protein is CSANQGIDFF. Based on the CDR3 plus reference TRBV29-1 and TRBJ1-1, the full variable domain is SAVISQKPSRDICQRGTSLTIQCQVDSQVTMMFWYRQQPGQSLTLIATANQGSEATYESGFVIDKFPISRPNLTFSTLTVSNMSPEDSSIYLCSANQGIDFFGQGTRLTVV.